This note documents a single TCR beta chain sequence. Its antigen is as yet unknown. This CDR3 has 15 amino acids. From germline, CDR1 is SNHLY and CDR2 FYNNEI. V was pared by 1 base and J by 5 bases, with 12 bases between. Assay used: immunoSEQ multiplex PCR; TCRdb lists only in-frame clones, some missing. Of about 15,000 clones in the sample, 85% to 90% are singletons; the top ten hold around 37%. The record originates from a study of T cells in narcolepsy. Study information: Healthy controls were enrolled alongside patients with narcolepsy type 1 or type 2. Study results and caveats: Autoreactive HCRT-specific and TRIB2-specific clonotypes were marked in same-patient CSF-versus-blood CD4+ comparisons. Healthy controls reportedly lacked the autoreactive clonotypes serially found in patients' blood.

The TCR sequence derives from a human donor in good health. The chain employs TRBV2 and TRBJ1-3, with D perhaps matching TRBD1 (5 bases). Source material: memory (CD45RA-) CD4+ T cells from blood. The CDR3 DNA is TGTGCCAGCAGTGAAGGGCAGGGAGTTAGAAACACCATATATTTT. Its translation is CASSEGQGVRNTIYF.